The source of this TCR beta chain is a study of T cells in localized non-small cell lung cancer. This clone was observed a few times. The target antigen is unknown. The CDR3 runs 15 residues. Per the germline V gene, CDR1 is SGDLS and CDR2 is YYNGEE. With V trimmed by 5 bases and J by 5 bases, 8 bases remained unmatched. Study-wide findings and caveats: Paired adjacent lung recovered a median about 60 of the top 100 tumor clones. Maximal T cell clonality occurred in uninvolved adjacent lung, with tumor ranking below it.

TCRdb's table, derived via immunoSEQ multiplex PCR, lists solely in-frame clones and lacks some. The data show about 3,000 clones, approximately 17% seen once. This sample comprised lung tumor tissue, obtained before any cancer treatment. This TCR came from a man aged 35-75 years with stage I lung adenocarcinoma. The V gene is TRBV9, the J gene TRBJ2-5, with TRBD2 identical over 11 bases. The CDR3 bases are TGTGCCAGCAGAAAACTAGCGGGAGTGAGGGAGACCCAGTACTTC. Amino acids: CASRKLAGVRETQYF. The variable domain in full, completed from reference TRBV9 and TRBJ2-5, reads DSGVTQTPKHLITATGQRVTLRCSPRSGDLSVYWYQQSLDQGLQFLIQYYNGEERAKGNILERFSAQQFPDLHSELNLSSLELGDSALYFCASRKLAGVRETQYFGPGTRLLVL.